The clone carrying this T cell receptor (beta chain) was recorded only once. Its matching antigen is unknown. The source of the sample is a study of shared clonotypes between healthy human individuals. Regarding the study as a whole: Among donors, sharing of clonotypes was expected to be affected by sequencing depth.

The repertoire was sequenced with immunoSEQ multiplex PCR; TCRdb's copy has only in-frame clones and lacks some. The table shows about 2.4 million clones, with 93% occurring only once. CDR1 SGHTA and CDR2 FQGNSA come from the germline V gene. The CDR3 extends over 14 amino acids. V lost 2 bases and J 7 bases, leaving 12 bases between the germline ends. Splitting the CD4+ cells yielded a CD45RA+ naive subset and a CD45RA-negative memory subset. The J gene is TRBJ1-5, the V gene TRBV7-2; D is possibly TRBD1 (6 bases). Sequencing was carried out using naive CD4+ T cells from PBMCs. Subset: CD45RA+ positively selected. This TCR derives from a man aged 18-30 years in good health. Some clones in this sample may be carry-over from other donors' samples. CDR3 loop: CASSLNRVNQPQHF. CDR3 in DNA: TGTGCCAGCAGCTTAAACAGGGTGAACCAGCCCCAGCATTTT. Variable domain in full (rest from reference TRBV7-2 and TRBJ1-5): GAGVSQSPSNKVTEKGKDVELRCDPISGHTALYWYRQSLGQGLEFLIYFQGNSAPDKSGLPSDRFSAERTGGSVSTLTIQRTQQEDSAVYLCASSLNRVNQPQHFGDGTRLSIL.